One and the same sample provided the 15 T cell receptor beta chains below, sequenced in a study of technical replicates of blood from a handful of donors. The repertoire was sequenced with immunoSEQ multiplex PCR; TCRdb's copy has only in-frame clones and lacks some. The data hold about 70,000 clones, with approximately 97% observed a single time. Sequenced material: T cells isolated from PBMCs. Receptors originate from a human donor in good health.

The rearrangement links TRBV9 to TRBJ1-1, with 9 bases aligning to TRBD1. CDR1 SGDLS and CDR2 YYNGEE come from the germline V gene. The CDR3 is 14 amino acids. Losses at the gene ends were 3 bases for V and 3 bases for J; bases not matched to a gene: 3. The CDR3 sequence: CASSGGQGHTEAFF. CDR3 nucleotide sequence: TGTGCCAGCAGCGGGGGACAGGGCCACACTGAAGCTTTCTTT.

The J gene is TRBJ1-2, the V gene TRBV27; D is possibly TRBD1 (5 bases). Germline-derived CDR1 and CDR2 are MNHEY and SMNVEV (reference sequence). Trimming pared 5 bases from V and 0 bases from J, leaving 7 bases between. The CDR3 consists of 13 residues. The CDR3 nucleotides read TGTGCCAGCAGTCCGGACACTAACTATGGCTACACCTTC. The encoded protein is CASSPDTNYGYTF.

The V gene is TRBV6-5, the J gene TRBJ1-3; tentative D call: TRBD1 (5 bases). The length of the CDR3 is 14 residues. Trimming left V 6 bases short and J 5 bases short, with 14 bases between. Per the germline V gene, CDR1 is MNHEY and CDR2 is SVGAGI. DNA of the CDR3: TGTGCCAGCAGGCCAACAGGTTCTCGAAACACCATATATTTT. Its protein is CASRPTGSRNTIYF.

The chain links TRBV29-1 to TRBJ1-1; a weak D match, TRBD1 (5 bases). V lost 2 bases and J 8 bases, leaving 9 bases between the germline ends. The CDR3 extends over 11 amino acids. CDR1 and CDR2 (germline): SQVTM, ANQGSEA. In DNA, the CDR3 is TGCAGCGTTGAATGGGGCAGAGAAGCTTTCTTT. Its translation: CSVEWGREAFF.

For the CDR3, the DNA is TGTGCCAGCAGCTCCCGGGACAGGGGTGGAAATGAGCAGTTCTTC. Translation: CASSSRDRGGNEQFF. J is TRBJ2-1 and V is TRBV7-8; 10 bases line up with TRBD1. The CDR3 runs to 15 residues. V trimming: 4 bases; J trimming: 7 bases; junction bases outside the gene matches: 7. Germline V gene lookup returns CDR1 SGHVS and CDR2 FQNEAQ.

This clone was recorded only once. This chain joins TRBV30 and TRBJ1-6; D remains unclear. CDR3 length equals 18 residues. In germline, CDR1 is GTSNPN, CDR2 SVGIG (reference sequence). V was clipped by 0 bases and J by 8 bases, with 23 bases between them. The DNA for the CDR3 is TGTGCCTGGAGTGTGAACCCGGGATTTACCTTATGGGATTCACCCCTCCACTTT. Amino acids: CAWSVNPGFTLWDSPLHF. The complete variable domain, with remaining parts taken from reference TRBV30 and TRBJ1-6, reads SQTIHQWPATLVQPVGSPLSLECTVEGTSNPNLYWYRQAAGRGLQLLFYSVGIGQISSEVPQNLSASRPQDRQFILSSKKLLLSDSGFYLCAWSVNPGFTLWDSPLHFGNGTRLTVT.

The V call is TRBV29-1, the J call TRBJ2-3, with TRBD2 identical over 8 bases. J gave up 3 bases and V 1 base, and 21 bases lay outside the gene matches. CDR1 SQVTM and CDR2 ANQGSEA come from the germline V gene. The CDR3 extends over 20 amino acids. The CDR3 nucleotides read TGCAGCGTTGAAGGTCCGTCGTATCGGGAGGGCCTACGGTTTACAGATACGCAGTATTTT. Its protein product is CSVEGPSYREGLRFTDTQYF.

The chain uses TRBV11-3 and TRBJ2-7, with 9 nucleotides matching TRBD2. Per germline, CDR1 SGHNT and CDR2 YENEEA. The ends lost 5 bases at V and 7 bases at J; junction bases unmatched: 9. This CDR3 has 14 amino acids. The CDR3 sequence: CASSPRLAGFEQYF. DNA for the CDR3: TGTGCCAGCAGCCCCCGGCTAGCGGGGTTTGAGCAGTACTTC.

V usage is TRBV27 and J usage is TRBJ1-5; D might be TRBD1 (6 bases). Germline V gives CDR1 MNHEY, CDR2 SMNVEV (reference sequence). The V gene lost 6 bases and the J gene lost 7 bases, with 19 bases spanning the gap. There are 15 residues in the CDR3. CDR3 coding DNA: TGTGCCAGCAGCACCGGGCTACAGGGCTACCAGCCCCAGCATTTT. Translated: CASSTGLQGYQPQHF.

The chain uses TRBV18 and TRBJ1-1; 8 positions match TRBD1. Germline V gene data show CDR1 as KGHSH and CDR2 as LQKENI. The CDR3 extends over 12 amino acids. The V gene end was trimmed by 3 bases and the J gene end by 11 bases; junction bases not matched to a gene: 5. The CDR3 loop reads CASSPGQGRAFF. The CDR3 bases are TGTGCCAGCTCACCCGGACAGGGTCGGGCTTTCTTT.

The genes are TRBV15 and TRBJ2-5, with D possibly matching TRBD1 (6 bases). The CDR3 extends over 17 amino acids. In germline, CDR1 is LNHNV, CDR2 YYDKDF (reference sequence). V was pared by 3 bases and J by 0 bases, with 17 bases between. The CDR3 sequence: CATSRNIGTLYQETQYF. The CDR3 DNA sequence: TGTGCCACCAGCAGGAATATAGGGACATTGTACCAAGAGACCCAGTACTTC. The complete variable domain, with remaining parts taken from reference TRBV15 and TRBJ2-5, reads DAMVIQNPRYQVTQFGKPVTLSCSQTLNHNVMYWYQQKSSQAPKLLFHYYDKDFNNEADTPDNFQSRRPNTSFCFLDIRSPGLGDTAMYLCATSRNIGTLYQETQYFGPGTRLLVL.

This clone has just one count. The chain joins TRBV30 to TRBJ2-2, with TRBD1 matching 10 bases. With V trimmed by 2 bases and J by 12 bases, 6 bases remained unmatched. From germline, CDR1 is GTSNPN and CDR2 SVGIG (reference sequence). This CDR3 is 13 amino acids long. The CDR3 spells CAWSFPDRGKLFF. The CDR3 bases are TGTGCCTGGAGTTTCCCGGACAGGGGGAAGCTGTTTTTT.

The rearrangement uses TRBV2 and TRBJ2-1; TRBD2 matches at 10 bases. This CDR3 is 15 amino acids long. The ends lost 4 bases at V and 9 bases at J; junction bases unmatched: 9. Germline values: CDR1 SNHLY, CDR2 FYNNEI. The CDR3 coding sequence is TGTGCCAGCAGTGCAGCGTCTAGCGGGAGCTTTGAGCAGTTCTTC. This codes for CASSAASSGSFEQFF.

The gene calls are TRBV27 and TRBJ1-2, with D perhaps matching TRBD1 (5 bases). V was shortened by 2 bases and J by 4 bases, with 8 bases between the two germline ends. CDR3 length: 13 residues. CDR1 is MNHEY and CDR2 is SMNVEV in the germline V gene (reference sequence). The CDR3 sequence: CASSLRGGYGYTF. In DNA form, the CDR3 reads TGTGCCAGCAGTTTAAGGGGTGGCTATGGCTACACCTTC.

A single count supports this clone. The chain employs TRBV28 and TRBJ2-5; 8 positions agree with TRBD2. The CDR3 is 16 amino acids. The V gene end was trimmed by 5 bases and the J gene end by 5 bases; junction bases not matched to a gene: 13. Germline CDR1 reads MDHEN; CDR2 reads SYDVKM. CDR3 region: CASSPREGTAGETQYF. The CDR3 coding sequence is TGTGCCAGCAGTCCCCGGGAGGGGACCGCCGGGGAGACCCAGTACTTC.